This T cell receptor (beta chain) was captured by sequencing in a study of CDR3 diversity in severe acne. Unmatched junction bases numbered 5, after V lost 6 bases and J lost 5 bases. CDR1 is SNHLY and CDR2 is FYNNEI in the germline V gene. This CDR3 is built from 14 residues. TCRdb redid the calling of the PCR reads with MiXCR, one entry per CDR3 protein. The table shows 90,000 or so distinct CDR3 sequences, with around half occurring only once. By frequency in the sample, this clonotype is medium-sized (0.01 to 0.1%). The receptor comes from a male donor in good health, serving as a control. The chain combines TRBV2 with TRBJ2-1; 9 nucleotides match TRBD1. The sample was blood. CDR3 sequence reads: CASRDRGAHNEQFF. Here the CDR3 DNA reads TGTGCCAGCAGGGACAGGGGAGCCCACAATGAGCAGTTCTTC. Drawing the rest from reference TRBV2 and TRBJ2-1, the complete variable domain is EPEVTQTPSHQVTQMGQEVILRCVPISNHLYFYWYRQILGQKVEFLVSFYNNEISEKSEIFDDQFSVERPDGSNFTLKIRSTKLEDSAMYFCASRDRGAHNEQFFGPGTRLTVL.